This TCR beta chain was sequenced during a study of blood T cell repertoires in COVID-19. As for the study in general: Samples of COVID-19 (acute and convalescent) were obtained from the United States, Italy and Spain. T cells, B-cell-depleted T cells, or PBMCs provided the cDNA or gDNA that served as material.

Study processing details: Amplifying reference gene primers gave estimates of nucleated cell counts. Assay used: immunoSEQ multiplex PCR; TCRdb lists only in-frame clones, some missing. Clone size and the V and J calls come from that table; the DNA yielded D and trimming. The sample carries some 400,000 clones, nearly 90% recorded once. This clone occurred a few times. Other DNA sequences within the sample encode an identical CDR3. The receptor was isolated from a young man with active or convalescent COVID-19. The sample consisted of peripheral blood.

The CDR3 coding sequence is TGTGCCAGCAGTCGACAGGGCGGCTACGAGCAGTACTTC. It codes for CASSRQGGYEQYF. The chain combines TRBV2 with TRBJ2-7; 7 bases agree with TRBD1. V trimming: 5 bases; J trimming: 3 bases; junction bases outside the gene matches: 4. CDR3 length: 13 residues. Germline V lookup: CDR1 SNHLY, CDR2 FYNNEI.